The clone carrying this T cell receptor (beta chain) was seen a few times. Next came a second PCR, run for about 6 to 11 cycles, which used a sample-barcoded 5' primer along with a J-beta primer mix. A minimum of 3 million CDR3-containing paired-end reads was obtained for each sample. One entry per CDR3 protein, called by TCRdb with MiXCR from the 5' RACE reads. The table lists 790,000 or so distinct CDR3 sequences, approximately 60% of them singletons. The data are from a study of blood T cells in healthy people across ages. The length of the CDR3 is 12 residues. Per germline, CDR1 MGHRA and CDR2 YSYEKL. V gave up 8 bases and J gave up 7 bases; unmatched junction bases: 7.

This chain uses TRBV4-1 with TRBJ1-2, with 7 bases that match TRBD1. The sample was blood. The sequence came from a man aged 35 to 55 in good health. The CDR3 protein is CASSLGTVGYTF. The CDR3 coding sequence is TGCGCCAGCTCCCTCGGGACAGTTGGCTACACCTTC.